One and the same sample provided the 7 T cell receptor beta chains below, sequenced in a study of OX40 agonist ivuxolimab in advanced cancers. Profiling relied on immunoSEQ multiplex PCR, and the TCRdb table lists in-frame clones only, not all of them. The table shows roughly 90,000 clones, with about 90% occurring only once. The material was CD4+ or CD8+ T cells sorted from blood, obtained in a trial of the OX40 agonist ivuxolimab. The receptor set was obtained from an adult with an advanced solid tumor such as melanoma, head and neck, liver or kidney cancer.

This sequence joins TRBV7-9 and TRBJ2-5, with D tentatively TRBD2 (5 bases). With the DNA end fitting TRBJ2-7 better, the J assignment may be wrong. Germline V gene lookup returns CDR1 SEHNR and CDR2 FQNEAQ (reference sequence). CDR3 length: 14 residues. The CDR3 bases are TGTGCCAGCAGTCAGGACCCCTGGAGGTACGAGCAGTACTTC. It yields the protein CASSQDPWRYEQYF.

The chain uses TRBV6-6 and TRBJ2-2; either TRBD1 or TRBD2 may supply D (5 bases each). The CDR3 has 15 residues. Trimming took off 5 bases at V and 6 bases at J, with 16 bases between the two ends. Looked up from germline, CDR1 is MNHNY and CDR2 is SVGAGI (reference sequence). The CDR3 region has the DNA TGTGCCAGCAGTCCACCACTGAGGGGCCCCGGGGAGCTGTTTTTT. Translation gives CASSPPLRGPGELFF.

V is TRBV6-5 and J is TRBJ2-3; a weak D match, TRBD1 (6 bases). The CDR3 spans 13 residues. Looked up from germline, CDR1 is MNHEY and CDR2 is SVGAGI. V lost 5 bases to trimming and J lost 5 bases, with 11 bases between them. The CDR3 protein is CASSQTGIDTQYF. CDR3 DNA: TGTGCCAGCAGTCAAACAGGGATAGATACGCAGTATTTT.

The V call is TRBV27, the J call TRBJ2-3, with a possible D match to TRBD2 (6 bases). V lost 5 bases and J lost 4, with 19 bases in between. The CDR3 has 16 residues. CDR1 MNHEY and CDR2 SMNVEV come from the germline V gene (reference sequence). CDR3 sequence reads: CASSPAGGGTADTQYF. CDR3 nucleotide sequence: TGTGCCAGCAGTCCAGCGGGTGGGGGGACCGCAGATACGCAGTATTTT.

The V and J genes are TRBV11-2 and TRBJ2-2, with 8 bases identical to TRBD2. Germline CDR1 SGHAT, CDR2 FQNNGV. V shed 5 bases, J shed 1 base, and the junction held 3 bases outside the gene matches. This CDR3 spans 15 amino acids. The CDR3 protein is CASSASGGNTGELFF. The CDR3 DNA follows: TGTGCCAGCAGCGCCAGCGGGGGGAACACCGGGGAGCTGTTTTTT.

This clone was counted a few times. The chain couples TRBV5-6 to TRBJ2-1; D unresolved. There are 12 residues in the CDR3. Between the trimmed V and J ends, which lost 4 bases and 10 bases, there was a span of 12 bases. From germline, CDR1 is SGHDT and CDR2 YYEEEE. The CDR3 DNA reads TGTGCCAGCAGCAGAGGTACGGGCGAGCAGTTCTTC. Translated: CASSRGTGEQFF.

The chain joins TRBV4-1 to TRBJ2-3; no clear D gene. Germline CDR1 is MGHRA and CDR2 is YSYEKL. V was shortened by 4 bases and J by 1 base, with 21 bases between the two germline ends. This CDR3 spans 18 amino acids. CDR3 in DNA: TGCGCCAGCAGCCGCGACTCCATTTCACAGATTCGCACAGATACGCAGTATTTT. It is translated as CASSRDSISQIRTDTQYF.